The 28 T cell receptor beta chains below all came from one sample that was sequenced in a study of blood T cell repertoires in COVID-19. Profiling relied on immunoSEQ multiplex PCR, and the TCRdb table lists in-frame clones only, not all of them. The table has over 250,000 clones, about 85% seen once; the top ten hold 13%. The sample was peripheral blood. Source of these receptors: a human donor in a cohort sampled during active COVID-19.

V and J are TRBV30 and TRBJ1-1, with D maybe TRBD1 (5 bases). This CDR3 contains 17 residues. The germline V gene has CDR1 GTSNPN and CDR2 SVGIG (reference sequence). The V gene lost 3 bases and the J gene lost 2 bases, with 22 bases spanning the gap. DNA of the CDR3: TGTGCCTGGAGAGCCCGAACAGCGGGGGTTGGAAACACTGAAGCTTTCTTT. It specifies CAWRARTAGVGNTEAFF. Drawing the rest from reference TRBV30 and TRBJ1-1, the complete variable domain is SQTIHQWPATLVQPVGSPLSLECTVEGTSNPNLYWYRQAAGRGLQLLFYSVGIGQISSEVPQNLSASRPQDRQFILSSKKLLLSDSGFYLCAWRARTAGVGNTEAFFGQGTRLTVV.

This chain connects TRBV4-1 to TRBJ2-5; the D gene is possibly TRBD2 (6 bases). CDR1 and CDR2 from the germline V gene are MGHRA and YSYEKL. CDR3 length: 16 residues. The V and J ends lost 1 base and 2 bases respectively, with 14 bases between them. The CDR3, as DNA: TGCGCCAGCAGCCAAGGAAACGGGAGAAGACAAGAGACCCAGTACTTC. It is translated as CASSQGNGRRQETQYF.

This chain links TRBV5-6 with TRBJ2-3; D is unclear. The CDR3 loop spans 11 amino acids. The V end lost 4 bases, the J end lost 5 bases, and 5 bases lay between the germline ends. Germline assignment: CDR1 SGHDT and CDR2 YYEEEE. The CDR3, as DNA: TGTGCCAGCAGCCTTAAAGATACGCAGTATTTT. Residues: CASSLKDTQYF.

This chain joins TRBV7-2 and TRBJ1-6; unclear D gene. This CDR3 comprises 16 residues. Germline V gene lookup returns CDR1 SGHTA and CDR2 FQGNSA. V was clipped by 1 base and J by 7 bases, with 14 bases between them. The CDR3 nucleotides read TGTGCCAGCAGCTTAGAACCGGGGAGGCGGAATTCACCCCTCCACTTT. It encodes CASSLEPGRRNSPLHF.

CDR3 sequence (DNA): TGCGCCAGCAGCCCCGGACTGAGACATGGGGGGAGCTCCTACGAGCAGTACTTC. This sequence encodes CASSPGLRHGGSSYEQYF. The V gene is TRBV4-1, the J gene TRBJ2-7; TRBD2 is a possible D gene (6 bases). V dropped 4 bases and J dropped 0 bases, with 22 bases sitting between them. This CDR3 is 18 amino acids long. Germline CDR1 reads MGHRA; CDR2 reads YSYEKL.

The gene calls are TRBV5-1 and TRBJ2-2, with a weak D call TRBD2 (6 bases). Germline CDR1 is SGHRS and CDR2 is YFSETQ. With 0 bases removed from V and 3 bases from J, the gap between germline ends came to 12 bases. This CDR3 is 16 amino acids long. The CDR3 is CASSLGRARDTGELFF. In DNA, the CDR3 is TGCGCCAGCAGCTTGGGGAGGGCTCGTGACACCGGGGAGCTGTTTTTT.

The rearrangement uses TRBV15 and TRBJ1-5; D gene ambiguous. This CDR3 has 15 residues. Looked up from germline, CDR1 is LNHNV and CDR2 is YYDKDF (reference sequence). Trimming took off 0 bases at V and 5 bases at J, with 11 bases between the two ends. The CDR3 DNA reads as TGTGCCACCAGCAGAGATTCTCATTCAGATCAGCCCCAGCATTTT. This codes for CATSRDSHSDQPQHF.

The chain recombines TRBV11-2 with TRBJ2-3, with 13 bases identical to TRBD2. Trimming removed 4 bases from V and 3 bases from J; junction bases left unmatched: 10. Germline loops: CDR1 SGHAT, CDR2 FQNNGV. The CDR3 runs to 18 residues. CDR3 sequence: CASSSRLGLAGLTDTQYF. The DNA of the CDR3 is TGTGCCAGCAGCTCTAGACTGGGACTAGCGGGATTAACAGATACGCAGTATTTT.

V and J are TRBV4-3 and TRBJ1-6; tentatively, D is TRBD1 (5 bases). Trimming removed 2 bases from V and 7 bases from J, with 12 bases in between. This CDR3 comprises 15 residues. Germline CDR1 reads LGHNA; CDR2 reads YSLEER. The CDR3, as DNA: TGCGCCAGCAGCCAAAGAGGGGCGGGAAATTCACCCCTCCACTTT. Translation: CASSQRGAGNSPLHF.

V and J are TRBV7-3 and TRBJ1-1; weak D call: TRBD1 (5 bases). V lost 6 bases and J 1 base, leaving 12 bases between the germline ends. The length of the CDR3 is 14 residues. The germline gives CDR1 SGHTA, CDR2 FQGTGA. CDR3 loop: CASRYNQGNTEAFF. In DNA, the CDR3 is TGTGCCAGCAGGTATAACCAGGGGAACACTGAAGCTTTCTTT.

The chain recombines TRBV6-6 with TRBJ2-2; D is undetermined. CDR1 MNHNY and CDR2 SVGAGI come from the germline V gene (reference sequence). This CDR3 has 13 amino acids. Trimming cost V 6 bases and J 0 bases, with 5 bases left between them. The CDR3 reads CASSFANTGELFF. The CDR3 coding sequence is TGTGCCAGCAGCTTCGCGAACACCGGGGAGCTGTTTTTT.

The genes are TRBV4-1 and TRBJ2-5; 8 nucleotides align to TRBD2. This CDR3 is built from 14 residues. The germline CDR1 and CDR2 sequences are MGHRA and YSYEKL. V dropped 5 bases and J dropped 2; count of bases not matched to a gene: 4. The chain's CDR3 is CASSSREGQETQYF. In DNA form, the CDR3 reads TGCGCCAGCAGCTCACGGGAGGGGCAAGAGACCCAGTACTTC.

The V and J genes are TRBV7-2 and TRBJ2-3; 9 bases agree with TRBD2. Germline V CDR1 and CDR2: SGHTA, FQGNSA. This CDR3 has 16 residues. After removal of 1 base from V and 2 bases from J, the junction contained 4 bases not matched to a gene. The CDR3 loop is CASSLGASGTTDTQYF. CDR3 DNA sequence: TGTGCCAGCAGCTTAGGAGCTAGCGGGACCACAGATACGCAGTATTTT. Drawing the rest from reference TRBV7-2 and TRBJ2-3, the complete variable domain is GAGVSQSPSNKVTEKGKDVELRCDPISGHTALYWYRQSLGQGLEFLIYFQGNSAPDKSGLPSDRFSAERTGGSVSTLTIQRTQQEDSAVYLCASSLGASGTTDTQYFGPGTRLTVL.

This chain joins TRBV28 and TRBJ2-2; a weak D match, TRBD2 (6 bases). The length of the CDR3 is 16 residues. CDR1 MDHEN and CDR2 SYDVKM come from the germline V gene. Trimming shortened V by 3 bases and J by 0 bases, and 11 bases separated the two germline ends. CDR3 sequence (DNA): TGTGCCAGCAGTTTTTTTAGCGGAACGAACACCGGGGAGCTGTTTTTT. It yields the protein CASSFFSGTNTGELFF. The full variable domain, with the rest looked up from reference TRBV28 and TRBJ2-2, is DVKVTQSSRYLVKRTGEKVFLECVQDMDHENMFWYRQDPGLGLRLIYFSYDVKMKEKGDIPEGYSVSREKKERFSLILESASTNQTSMYLCASSFFSGTNTGELFFGEGSRLTVL.

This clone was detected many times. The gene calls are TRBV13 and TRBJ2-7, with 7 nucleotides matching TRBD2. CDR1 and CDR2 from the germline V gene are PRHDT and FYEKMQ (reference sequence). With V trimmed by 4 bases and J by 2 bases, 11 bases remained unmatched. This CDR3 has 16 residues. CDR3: CASSSRREGTTYEQYF. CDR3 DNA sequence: TGTGCCAGCAGCTCCAGAAGGGAGGGGACCACCTACGAGCAGTACTTC. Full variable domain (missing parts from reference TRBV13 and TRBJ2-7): AAGVIQSPRHLIKEKRETATLKCYPIPRHDTVYWYQQGPGQDPQFLISFYEKMQSDKGSIPDRFSAQQFSDYHSELNMSSLELGDSALYFCASSSRREGTTYEQYFGPGTRLTVT.

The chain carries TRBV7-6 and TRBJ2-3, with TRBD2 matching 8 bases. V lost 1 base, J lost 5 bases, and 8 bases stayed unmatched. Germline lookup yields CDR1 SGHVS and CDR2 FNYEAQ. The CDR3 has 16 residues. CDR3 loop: CASSLGAGVIKDTQYF. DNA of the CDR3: TGTGCCAGCAGCTTAGGAGCGGGAGTTATCAAAGATACGCAGTATTTT.

DNA of the CDR3: TGCGCCAGCAGCTTGTTCCCACAACAAGGGGAGCTGTTTTTT. This codes for CASSLFPQQGELFF. The chain links TRBV5-1 to TRBJ2-2; D uncertain. CDR3 size: 14 residues. Looked up from germline, CDR1 is SGHRS and CDR2 is YFSETQ. V was clipped by 1 base and J by 8 bases, with 12 bases between them.

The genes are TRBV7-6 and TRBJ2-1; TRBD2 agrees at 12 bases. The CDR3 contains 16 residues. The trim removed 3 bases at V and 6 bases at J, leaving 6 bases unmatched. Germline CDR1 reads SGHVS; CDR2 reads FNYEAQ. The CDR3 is CASSFQGLAGLNEQFF. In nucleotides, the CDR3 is TGTGCCAGCAGCTTCCAAGGACTAGCGGGGCTCAATGAGCAGTTCTTC. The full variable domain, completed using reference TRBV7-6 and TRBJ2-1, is GAGVSQSPRYKVTKRGQDVALRCDPISGHVSLYWYRQALGQGPEFLTYFNYEAQQDKSGLPNDRFSAERPEGSISTLTIQRTEQRDSAMYRCASSFQGLAGLNEQFFGPGTRLTVL.

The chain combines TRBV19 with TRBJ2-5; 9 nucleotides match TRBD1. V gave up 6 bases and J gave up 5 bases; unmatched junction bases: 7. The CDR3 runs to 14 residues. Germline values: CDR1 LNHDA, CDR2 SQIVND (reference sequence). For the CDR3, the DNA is TGTGCCAGTAGGGAAACAGGGGGCGGGGAGACCCAGTACTTC. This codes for CASRETGGGETQYF.

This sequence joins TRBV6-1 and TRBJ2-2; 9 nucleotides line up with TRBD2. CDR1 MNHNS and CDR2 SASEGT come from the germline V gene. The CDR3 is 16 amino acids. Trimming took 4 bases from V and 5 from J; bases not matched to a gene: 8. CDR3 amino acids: CASSAGAGGYTGELFF. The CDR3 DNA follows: TGTGCCAGCAGTGCCGGGGCGGGGGGGTATACCGGGGAGCTGTTTTTT.

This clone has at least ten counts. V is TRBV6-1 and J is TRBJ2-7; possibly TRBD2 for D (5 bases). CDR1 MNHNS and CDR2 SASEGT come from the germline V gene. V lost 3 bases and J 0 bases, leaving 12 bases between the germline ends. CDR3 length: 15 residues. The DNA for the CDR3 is TGTGCCAGCAGTGAGCCGGGAATTAGCTCCTACGAGCAGTACTTC. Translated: CASSEPGISSYEQYF.

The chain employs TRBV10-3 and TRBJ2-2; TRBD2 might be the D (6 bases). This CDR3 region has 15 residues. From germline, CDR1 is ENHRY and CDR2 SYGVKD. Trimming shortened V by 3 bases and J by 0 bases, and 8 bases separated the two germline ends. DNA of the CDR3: TGTGCCATCAGTGACGGGACTGCGAACACCGGGGAGCTGTTTTTT. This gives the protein CAISDGTANTGELFF.

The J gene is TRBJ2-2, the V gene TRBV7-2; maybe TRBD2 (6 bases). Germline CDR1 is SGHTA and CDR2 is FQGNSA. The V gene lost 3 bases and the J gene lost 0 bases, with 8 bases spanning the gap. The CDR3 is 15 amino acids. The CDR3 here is CASSFGGSNTGELFF. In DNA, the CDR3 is TGTGCCAGCAGCTTCGGGGGATCGAACACCGGGGAGCTGTTTTTT.

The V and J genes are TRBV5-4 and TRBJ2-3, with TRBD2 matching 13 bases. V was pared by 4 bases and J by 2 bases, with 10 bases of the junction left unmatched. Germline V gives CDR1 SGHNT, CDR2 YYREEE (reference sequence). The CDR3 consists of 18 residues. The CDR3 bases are TGTGCCAGCAGCCCCGGGGGACTAGCGGGAACCGTCACAGATACGCAGTATTTT. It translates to CASSPGGLAGTVTDTQYF.

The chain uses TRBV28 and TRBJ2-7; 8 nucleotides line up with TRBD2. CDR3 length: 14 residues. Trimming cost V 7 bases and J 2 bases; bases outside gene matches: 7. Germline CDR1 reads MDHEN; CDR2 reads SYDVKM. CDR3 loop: CASIPAGGTYEQYF. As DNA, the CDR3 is TGTGCCAGCATTCCGGCGGGGGGTACCTACGAGCAGTACTTC.

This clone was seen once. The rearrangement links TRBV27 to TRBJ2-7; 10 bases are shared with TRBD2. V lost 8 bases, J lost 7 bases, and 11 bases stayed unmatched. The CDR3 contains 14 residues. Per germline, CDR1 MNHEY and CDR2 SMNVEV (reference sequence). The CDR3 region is CASERVAGGGEQYF. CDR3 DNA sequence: TGTGCCAGCGAGAGAGTAGCGGGAGGCGGAGAGCAGTACTTC.

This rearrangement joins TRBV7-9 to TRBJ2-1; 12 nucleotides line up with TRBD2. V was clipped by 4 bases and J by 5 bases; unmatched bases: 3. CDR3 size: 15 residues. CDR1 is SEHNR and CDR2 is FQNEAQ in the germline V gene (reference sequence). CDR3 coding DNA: TGTGCCAGCAGCTGGACTAGCGGGGTACACAATGAGCAGTTCTTC. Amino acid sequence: CASSWTSGVHNEQFF.

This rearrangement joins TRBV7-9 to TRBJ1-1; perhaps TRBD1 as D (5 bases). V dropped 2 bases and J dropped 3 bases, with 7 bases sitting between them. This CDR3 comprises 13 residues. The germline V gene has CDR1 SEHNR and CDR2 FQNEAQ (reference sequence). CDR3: CASSLTGDTEAFF. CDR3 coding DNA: TGTGCCAGCAGCTTAACGGGGGACACTGAAGCTTTCTTT.